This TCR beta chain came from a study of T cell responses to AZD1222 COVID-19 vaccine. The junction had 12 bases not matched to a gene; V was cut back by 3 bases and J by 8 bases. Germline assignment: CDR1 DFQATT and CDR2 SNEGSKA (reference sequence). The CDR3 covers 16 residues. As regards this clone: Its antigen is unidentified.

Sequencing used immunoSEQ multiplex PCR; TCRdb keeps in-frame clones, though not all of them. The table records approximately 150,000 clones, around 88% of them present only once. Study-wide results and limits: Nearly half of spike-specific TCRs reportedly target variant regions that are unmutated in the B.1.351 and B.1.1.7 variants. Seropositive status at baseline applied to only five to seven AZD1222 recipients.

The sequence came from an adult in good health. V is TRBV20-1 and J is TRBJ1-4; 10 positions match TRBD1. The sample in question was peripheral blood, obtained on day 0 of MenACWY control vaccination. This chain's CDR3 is CSASRTGGTIREKLFF. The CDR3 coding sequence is TGCAGTGCTAGTAGGACAGGGGGTACAATTCGGGAAAAACTGTTTTTT.